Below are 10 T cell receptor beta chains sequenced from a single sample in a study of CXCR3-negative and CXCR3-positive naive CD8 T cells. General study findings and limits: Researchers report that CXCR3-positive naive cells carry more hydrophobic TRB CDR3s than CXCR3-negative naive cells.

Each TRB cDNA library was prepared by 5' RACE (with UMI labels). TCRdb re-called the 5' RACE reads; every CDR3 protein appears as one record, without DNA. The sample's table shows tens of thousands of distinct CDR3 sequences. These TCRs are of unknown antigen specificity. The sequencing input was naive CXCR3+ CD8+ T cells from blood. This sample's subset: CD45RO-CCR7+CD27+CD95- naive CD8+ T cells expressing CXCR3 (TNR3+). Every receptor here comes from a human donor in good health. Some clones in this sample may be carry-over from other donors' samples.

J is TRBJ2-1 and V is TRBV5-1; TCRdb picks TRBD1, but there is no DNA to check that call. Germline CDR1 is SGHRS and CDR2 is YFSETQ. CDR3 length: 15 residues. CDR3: CASSYNNGPRDEQFF.

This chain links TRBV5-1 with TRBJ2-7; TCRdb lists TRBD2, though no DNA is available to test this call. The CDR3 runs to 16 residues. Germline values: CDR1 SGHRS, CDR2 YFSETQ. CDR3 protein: CASSLSGGASVWEQYF. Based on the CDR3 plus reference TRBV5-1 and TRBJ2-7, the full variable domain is KAGVTQTPRYLIKTRGQQVTLSCSPISGHRSVSWYQQTPGQGLQFLFEYFSETQRNKGNFPGRFSGRQFSNSRSEMNVSTLELGDSALYLCASSLSGGASVWEQYFGPGTRLTVT.

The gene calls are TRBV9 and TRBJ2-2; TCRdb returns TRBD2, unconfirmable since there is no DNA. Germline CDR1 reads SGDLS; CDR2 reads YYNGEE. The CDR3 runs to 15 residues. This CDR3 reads CASSVGRDSAGELFF.

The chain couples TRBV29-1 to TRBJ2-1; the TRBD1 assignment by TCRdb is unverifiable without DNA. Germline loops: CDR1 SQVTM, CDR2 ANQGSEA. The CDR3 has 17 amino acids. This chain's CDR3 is CSVVGTGGQGSYNEQFF.

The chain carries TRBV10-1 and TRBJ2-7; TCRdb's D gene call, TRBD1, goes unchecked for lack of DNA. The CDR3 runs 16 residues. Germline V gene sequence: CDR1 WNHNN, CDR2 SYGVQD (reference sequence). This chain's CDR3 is CASSAAPACYWGEQYF.

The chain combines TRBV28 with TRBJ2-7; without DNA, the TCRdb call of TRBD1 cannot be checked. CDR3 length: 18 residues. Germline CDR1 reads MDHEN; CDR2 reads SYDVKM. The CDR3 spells CASSPPTTGGPRSYEQYF.

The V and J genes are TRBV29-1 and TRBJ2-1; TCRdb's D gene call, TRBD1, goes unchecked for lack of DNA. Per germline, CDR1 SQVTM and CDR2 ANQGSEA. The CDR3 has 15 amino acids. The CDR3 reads CSVEAWDSTHNEQFF.

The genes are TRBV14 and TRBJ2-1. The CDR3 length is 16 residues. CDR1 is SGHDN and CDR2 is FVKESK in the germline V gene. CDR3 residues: CASSQVAGSSYNEQFF.

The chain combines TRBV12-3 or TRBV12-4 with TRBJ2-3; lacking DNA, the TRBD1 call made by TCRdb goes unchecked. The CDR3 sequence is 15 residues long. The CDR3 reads CASSPVGAGMDTQYF.

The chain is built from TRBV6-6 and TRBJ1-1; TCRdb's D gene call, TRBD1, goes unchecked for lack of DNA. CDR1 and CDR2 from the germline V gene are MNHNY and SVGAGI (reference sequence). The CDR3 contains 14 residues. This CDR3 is CASSSSTGKPEAFF.